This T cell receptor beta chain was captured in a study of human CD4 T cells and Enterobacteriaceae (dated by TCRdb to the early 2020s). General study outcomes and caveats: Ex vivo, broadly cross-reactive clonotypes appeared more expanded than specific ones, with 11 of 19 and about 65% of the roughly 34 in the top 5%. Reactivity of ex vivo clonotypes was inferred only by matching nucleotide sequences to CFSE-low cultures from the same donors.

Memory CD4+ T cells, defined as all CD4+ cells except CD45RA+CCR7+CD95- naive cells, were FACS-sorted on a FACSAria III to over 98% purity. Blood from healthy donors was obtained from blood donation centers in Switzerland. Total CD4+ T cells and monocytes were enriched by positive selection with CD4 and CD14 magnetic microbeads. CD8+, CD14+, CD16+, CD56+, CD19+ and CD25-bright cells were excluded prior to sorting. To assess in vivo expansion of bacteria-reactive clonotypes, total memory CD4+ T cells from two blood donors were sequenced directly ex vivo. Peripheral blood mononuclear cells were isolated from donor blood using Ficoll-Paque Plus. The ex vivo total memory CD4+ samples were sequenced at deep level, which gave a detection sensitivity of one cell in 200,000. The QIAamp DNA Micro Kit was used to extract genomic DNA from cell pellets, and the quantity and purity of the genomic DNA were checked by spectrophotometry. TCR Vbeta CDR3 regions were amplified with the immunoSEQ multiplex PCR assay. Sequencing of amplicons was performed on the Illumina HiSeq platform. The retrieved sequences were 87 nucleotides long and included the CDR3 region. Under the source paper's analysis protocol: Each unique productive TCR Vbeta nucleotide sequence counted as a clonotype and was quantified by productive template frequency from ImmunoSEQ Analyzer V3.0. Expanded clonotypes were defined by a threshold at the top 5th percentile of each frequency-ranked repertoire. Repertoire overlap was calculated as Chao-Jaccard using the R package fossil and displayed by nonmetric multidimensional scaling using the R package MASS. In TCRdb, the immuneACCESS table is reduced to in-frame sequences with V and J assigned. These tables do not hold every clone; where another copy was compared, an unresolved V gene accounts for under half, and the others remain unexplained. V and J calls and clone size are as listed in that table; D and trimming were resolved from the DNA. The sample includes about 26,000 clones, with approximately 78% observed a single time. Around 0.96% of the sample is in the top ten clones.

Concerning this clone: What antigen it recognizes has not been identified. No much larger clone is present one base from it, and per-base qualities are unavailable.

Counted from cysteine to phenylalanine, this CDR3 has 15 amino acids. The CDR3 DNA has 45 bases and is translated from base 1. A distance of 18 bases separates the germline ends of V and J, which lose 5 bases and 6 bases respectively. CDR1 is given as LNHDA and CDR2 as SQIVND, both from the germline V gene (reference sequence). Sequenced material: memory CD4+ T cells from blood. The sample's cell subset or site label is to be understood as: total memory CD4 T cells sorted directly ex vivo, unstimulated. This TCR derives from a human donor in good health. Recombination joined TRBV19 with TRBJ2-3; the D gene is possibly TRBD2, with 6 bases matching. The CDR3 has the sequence CASSVTKRSGDTQYF. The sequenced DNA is TGTGCCAGTAGTGTCACAAAGCGGAGCGGGGATACGCAGTATTTT.